These T cell receptor beta chains were read from a single sample in a study of radiation and T cells in renal cell carcinoma. Clones were sequenced by immunoSEQ multiplex PCR, and TCRdb holds only the in-frame ones, with some missing. The sample consists of over 120,000 clones, 80% to 90% of them appearing once. Sequences were derived from blood, sampled from a patient whose treatment included radiotherapy and nephrectomy. These receptors were collected from a woman in her forties or fifties with renal cell carcinoma. Each CDR3 is given with its conserved first and last residue. Fields, in order: V gene, J gene, clone size, D gene, CDR3 DNA, CDR3 protein. D genes are given only for firm matches. Clone size is given for some rows only: seen once, a few or many times, or a class if the clone is expanded.

V: TRBV28
J: TRBJ2-7
size: -
D: -
DNA: TGTGCCAGCAGTCCCACCCGCTCCTACGAGCAGTACTTC
CDR3: CASSPTRSYEQYF

V: TRBV6-5
J: TRBJ1-1
size: -
D: -
DNA: TGTGCCAGCGGCGGACGGACTGAAGCTTTCTTT
CDR3: CASGGRTEAFF

V: TRBV25-1
J: TRBJ2-2
size: once
D: -
DNA: TGTGCCAGTCTGGGGGCGGCGGCCGGGGAGCTGTTTTTT
CDR3: CASLGAAAGELFF

V: TRBV6-1
J: TRBJ2-4
size: -
D: -
DNA: TGTGCCAGCAGGGCCGGAAACATTCAGTACTTC
CDR3: CASRAGNIQYF

V: TRBV28
J: TRBJ1-2
size: -
D: -
DNA: TGTGCCAGCAGTTTTTTTACAAACTATGGCTACACCTTC
CDR3: CASSFFTNYGYTF

V: TRBV4-3
J: TRBJ2-3
size: -
D: -
DNA: TGCGCCAGCAGCCAAGGTGCAGGGACAGATACGCAGTATTTT
CDR3: CASSQGAGTDTQYF

V: TRBV4-3
J: TRBJ2-7
size: once
D: -
DNA: TGCGCCAGCAGCCAAGAAGCTGCAGGCGTGGAGCAGTACTTC
CDR3: CASSQEAAGVEQYF

V: TRBV5-1
J: TRBJ2-5
size: -
D: TRBD2
DNA: TGCGCCAGCAGCTTGGGAAGAGCGGGAGCGGGGGAGACCCAGTACTTC
CDR3: CASSLGRAGAGETQYF

V: TRBV9
J: TRBJ1-1
size: -
D: TRBD1
DNA: TGTGCCAGCAGCGCAGGACAGGTGAACACTGAAGCTTTCTTT
CDR3: CASSAGQVNTEAFF

V: TRBV9
J: TRBJ1-2
size: -
D: -
DNA: TGTGCCAGCAGCGGAGGCAGGGAGGGCTATGGCTACACCTTC
CDR3: CASSGGREGYGYTF

V: TRBV29-1
J: TRBJ1-4
size: -
D: -
DNA: TGCAGCGTTGAAGATCTGCCCGGAGAAAAACTGTTTTTT
CDR3: CSVEDLPGEKLFF

V: TRBV7-2
J: TRBJ2-7
size: -
D: -
DNA: TGTGCCAGCAGCTTAGGGAAGGGCGAGCAGTACTTC
CDR3: CASSLGKGEQYF

V: TRBV5-6
J: TRBJ2-1
size: -
D: -
DNA: TGTGCCAGCACAAGGGGCGCGGGGTATTTGGGGGAGCAGTTCTTC
CDR3: CASTRGAGYLGEQFF

V: TRBV7-2
J: TRBJ1-1
size: -
D: -
DNA: TGTGCCAGCAGCTATGAAATGAACACTGAAGCTTTCTTT
CDR3: CASSYEMNTEAFF

V: TRBV4-3
J: TRBJ1-6
size: -
D: -
DNA: TGCGCCAGCAGCCCAATCGGGCAGGGATATTCACCCCTCCACTTT
CDR3: CASSPIGQGYSPLHF

V: TRBV30
J: TRBJ2-5
size: -
D: -
DNA: TGTGCCTGGAGATTAAAAGGGGGGGAGACCCAGTACTTC
CDR3: CAWRLKGGETQYF

V: TRBV28
J: TRBJ1-3
size: -
D: TRBD1
DNA: TGTGCCAGCGTGACAGGGTCTGGAAACACCATATATTTT
CDR3: CASVTGSGNTIYF

V: TRBV19
J: TRBJ1-2
size: few
D: -
DNA: TGTGCCAGTACACCGGGACGACCCCTCAACTATGGCTACACCTTC
CDR3: CASTPGRPLNYGYTF

V: TRBV5-1
J: TRBJ2-1
size: -
D: TRBD2
DNA: TGCGCCAGCAGCTTGGAACGGGGTACTAGCGGGACGTTGTTCTTC
CDR3: CASSLERGTSGTLFF

V: TRBV7-6
J: TRBJ1-3
size: -
D: -
DNA: TGTGCCAGCAGCCGAGCGGGCTACTCTGGAAACACCATATATTTT
CDR3: CASSRAGYSGNTIYF

V: TRBV4-1
J: TRBJ1-6
size: -
D: -
DNA: TGCGCCAGCAGTCAGCGCCGGGCCGCGGATTCACCCCTCCACTTT
CDR3: CASSQRRAADSPLHF

V: TRBV5-1
J: TRBJ2-3
size: -
D: -
DNA: TGCGCCAGCTACCCCCATGGCACTAGCACAGATACGCAGTATTTT
CDR3: CASYPHGTSTDTQYF

V: TRBV27
J: TRBJ1-2
size: -
D: TRBD1
DNA: TGTGCCAGCAGTTTATCAGCCAGGGGGCAGAACTATGGCTACACCTTC
CDR3: CASSLSARGQNYGYTF

V: TRBV9
J: TRBJ2-7
size: -
D: TRBD1
DNA: TGTGCCAGCAGCCCCTACCAGGGGGAAGCCTACGAGCAGTACTTC
CDR3: CASSPYQGEAYEQYF

V: TRBV5-4
J: TRBJ2-7
size: -
D: TRBD1
DNA: TGTGCCAGCAGCTCCTCCGGGACAGGATCCTACGAGCAGTACTTC
CDR3: CASSSSGTGSYEQYF

V: TRBV7-9
J: TRBJ1-1
size: -
D: -
DNA: TGTGCCAGCAGCTTCTTCACCGGCGGGAACACTGAAGCTTTCTTT
CDR3: CASSFFTGGNTEAFF

V: TRBV9
J: TRBJ2-7
size: -
D: TRBD2
DNA: TGTGCCAGCAGCGAGGGACTAGCGGGAGGTTACGAGCAGTACTTC
CDR3: CASSEGLAGGYEQYF

V: TRBV27
J: TRBJ2-7
size: -
D: -
DNA: TGTGCCAGCAGTTTATCGGGGGGCTCCTACGAGCAGTACTTC
CDR3: CASSLSGGSYEQYF

V: TRBV5-1
J: TRBJ1-3
size: -
D: TRBD1
DNA: TGCGCCAGCAGCTTGAGTTTGGGACAGGGTTCTGGAAACACCATATATTTT
CDR3: CASSLSLGQGSGNTIYF

V: TRBV7-2
J: TRBJ2-5
size: -
D: -
DNA: TGTGCCAGCAGCCAAAGGTCAGGGGAAGAGACCCAGTACTTC
CDR3: CASSQRSGEETQYF

V: TRBV11-2
J: TRBJ1-1
size: -
D: -
DNA: TGTGCCAGCAGCTTTGTCTCTGAAGCTTTCTTT
CDR3: CASSFVSEAFF

V: TRBV15
J: TRBJ2-1
size: -
D: -
DNA: TGTGCCACCAGCAGGGGACAGCGGGATGAGCAGTTCTTC
CDR3: CATSRGQRDEQFF

V: TRBV6-5
J: TRBJ2-7
size: -
D: -
DNA: TGTGCCAGCAGTTTCTTGACTGCAAACTCCTACGAGCAGTACTTC
CDR3: CASSFLTANSYEQYF

V: TRBV30
J: TRBJ1-6
size: -
D: -
DNA: TGTGCCTGGAGTGGACCCGAGAGGCAGGCACCCCTCCACTTT
CDR3: CAWSGPERQAPLHF

V: TRBV7-9
J: TRBJ1-1
size: -
D: TRBD1
DNA: TGTGCCAGCAGCTGGGGACAGAGGAACACTGAAGCTTTCTTT
CDR3: CASSWGQRNTEAFF

V: TRBV7-2
J: TRBJ2-2
size: -
D: -
DNA: TGTGCCAGCAGTCCACTAGGACCCGGGGAGCTGTTTTTT
CDR3: CASSPLGPGELFF

V: TRBV7-9
J: TRBJ1-1
size: -
D: -
DNA: TGTGCCAGCAGGGAAACGGCCTGGGGAAACACTGAAGCTTTCTTT
CDR3: CASRETAWGNTEAFF

V: TRBV20-1
J: TRBJ1-2
size: -
D: -
DNA: TGCAGTGCTAGAGGAGGCTATGGCTACACCTTC
CDR3: CSARGGYGYTF

V: TRBV4-3
J: TRBJ2-1
size: -
D: -
DNA: TGCGCCAGCAGCCAAGCTAGGGAGGTCTCCTACAATGAGCAGTTCTTC
CDR3: CASSQAREVSYNEQFF

V: TRBV9
J: TRBJ2-2
size: -
D: -
DNA: TGTGCCAGCAGCACCCGAATAAGTCCCGGGGAGCTGTTTTTT
CDR3: CASSTRISPGELFF

V: TRBV19
J: TRBJ2-7
size: -
D: -
DNA: TGTGCCAGTAGCCCCAGGGACCTCAGCTCCTACGAGCAGTACTTC
CDR3: CASSPRDLSSYEQYF

V: TRBV5-1
J: TRBJ1-2
size: -
D: TRBD1
DNA: TGCGCCAGCAGCTTGGATGGGACAGGAAACTATGGCTACACCTTC
CDR3: CASSLDGTGNYGYTF

V: TRBV19
J: TRBJ2-5
size: -
D: -
DNA: TGTGCCAGCACCCCACCCGGCATTGGGGGGTCAGAGACCCAGTACTTC
CDR3: CASTPPGIGGSETQYF